This T cell receptor beta chain came from a study of lymphopenia after photon versus proton radiotherapy. Broader study findings: Under photons, naive T cells and diversity fell while effector/memory populations rose.

The V and J ends lost 6 bases and 1 base, in that order; junction bases with no gene match: 6. CDR1 is ENHRY, CDR2 SYGVKD, per germline. The CDR3 is 17 amino acids. Regarding this clone: What it recognizes is unknown.

Measured with immunoSEQ multiplex PCR; TCRdb has only the in-frame clones, and not every one. The table records over 30,000 clones, 84% of them present only once. The TCR comes from a woman in her 70s with pancreatic cancer. Sequencing used peripheral blood, obtained from a patient treated with proton-based radiotherapy. The chain joins TRBV10-3 to TRBJ2-2; 12 positions agree with TRBD2. CDR3 amino acids: CAISGLAGILNTGELFF. The CDR3, as DNA: TGTGCCATCAGCGGACTAGCGGGGATCCTGAACACCGGGGAGCTGTTTTTT.